This TCR beta chain was recorded in a study of blood T cell repertoires in COVID-19. This clone was detected once. Method: immunoSEQ multiplex PCR; TCRdb's copy keeps in-frame clones and lacks some. The sample carries roughly 120,000 clones, around 84% recorded once. This CDR3 comprises 16 residues. The clonotype was recovered from a woman in her forties with acute or convalescent COVID-19. The sample was peripheral blood. The V gene is TRBV21-1, the J gene TRBJ2-2; the DNA was not used to check the table's D call, TRBD1. TRBV21-1 has pseudogene status. The CDR3 sequence: CASRTPGPGGTGELFF. The CDR3 bases are TGTGCCAGCAGAACCCCCGGTCCAGGGGGCACCGGGGAGCTGTTTTTT.